These 21 T cell receptor beta chains share one sample of origin, sequenced in a study of response to subunit inactivated influenza vaccine. TCRdb called the RT-PCR reads again in MiXCR, with one record for every CDR3 protein. The sample holds approximately 170,000 distinct CDR3 sequences, 13% to 15% seen once. The sequencing here drew on CD8+ T cells sorted from PBMCs, taken roughly 5 days after vaccination. These receptor sequences come from a man over 45 who received an inactivated influenza vaccine.

This chain joins TRBV6-2 or TRBV6-3 and TRBJ2-2; the D gene is possibly TRBD1 (5 bases). V lost 6 bases and J 2 bases, leaving 10 bases between the germline ends. The germline V gene encodes CDR1 MNHEY and CDR2 SVGEGT. The CDR3 loop spans 14 amino acids. In DNA form, the CDR3 reads TGTGCCAGCAGCGAGACAGTAAACACCGGGGAGCTGTTTTTT. It encodes CASSETVNTGELFF.

This clonotype came up many times. The V gene is TRBV6-5, the J gene TRBJ2-2; D gene ambiguous. The CDR3 has 12 amino acids. Germline loops: CDR1 MNHEY, CDR2 SVGAGI. V lost 3 bases to trimming and J lost 6 bases, with 5 bases between them. The CDR3 DNA reads as TGTGCCAGCAGTTATGGGGCCGGGGAGCTGTTTTTT. Its translation: CASSYGAGELFF.

This clonotype turned up a few times. The J gene is TRBJ2-7, the V gene TRBV27; perhaps TRBD1 as D (6 bases). Trimming removed 7 bases from V and 11 bases from J, with 18 bases in between. Germline V gene lookup returns CDR1 MNHEY and CDR2 SMNVEV (reference sequence). The CDR3 runs 12 residues. The CDR3 reads CASTSEWGREYF. CDR3 nucleotide sequence: TGTGCCAGCACTTCCGAATGGGGGCGGGAGTACTTC.

This clonotype showed up just a few times. This CDR3 reads CASSLLIGGSTYEQYF. DNA for the CDR3: TGTGCCAGCAGCTTGCTGATTGGGGGGTCTACCTACGAGCAGTACTTC. The gene calls are TRBV11-2 and TRBJ2-7, with D perhaps matching TRBD2 (6 bases). Trimming left V 3 bases short and J 2 bases short, with 17 bases between. This CDR3 contains 16 residues. Looked up from germline, CDR1 is SGHAT and CDR2 is FQNNGV. The full variable domain, in which reference TRBV11-2 and TRBJ2-7 provide the parts outside the CDR3, is EAGVAQSPRYKIIEKRQSVAFWCNPISGHATLYWYQQILGQGPKLLIQFQNNGVVDDSQLPKDRFSAERLKGVDSTLKIQPAKLEDSAVYLCASSLLIGGSTYEQYFGPGTRLTVT.

The V call is TRBV7-6, the J call TRBJ2-3; D unclear. The assigned J gene may be wrong: the sequence end matches TRBJ1-5 better. CDR1 SGHVS and CDR2 FNYEAQ come from the germline V gene. The CDR3 spans 13 residues. DNA for the CDR3: TGTGCCAGCAGCTTAGGCACTTGGGATACGCAGCATTTT. This gives the protein CASSLGTWDTQHF.

The V call is TRBV11-2, the J call TRBJ2-5, with TRBD2 matching over 7 bases. With 3 bases clipped from V and 6 bases from J, the junction kept 10 bases outside the gene matches. The CDR3 has 15 residues. CDR1 and CDR2 (germline): SGHAT, FQNNGV. The DNA for the CDR3 is TGTGCCAGCAGCTTCAATACGGGGGGACTGAAGACCCAGTACTTC. Translation gives CASSFNTGGLKTQYF.

V and J are TRBV7-9 and TRBJ2-1; no firm D call. V gave up 3 bases and J gave up 5 bases, with 14 bases separating them. The CDR3 is 15 residues long. CDR1 is SEHNR and CDR2 is FQNEAQ in the germline V gene (reference sequence). The CDR3 sequence is CASSFRVPRNNEQFF. CDR3 DNA: TGTGCCAGCAGCTTTAGGGTCCCAAGGAACAATGAGCAGTTCTTC. Using reference TRBV7-9 and TRBJ2-1 for the parts outside the CDR3, the full variable domain is DTGVSQNPRHKITKRGQNVTFRCDPISEHNRLYWYRQTLGQGPEFLTYFQNEAQLEKSRLLSDRFSAERPKGSFSTLEIQRTEQGDSAMYLCASSFRVPRNNEQFFGPGTRLTVL.

The V and J genes are TRBV19 and TRBJ2-7; 7 positions agree with TRBD1. Germline CDR1 LNHDA, CDR2 SQIVND (reference sequence). J was trimmed by 2 bases and V by 8 bases; bases with no gene match: 9. This CDR3 is 14 amino acids long. The CDR3 region is CASSAGTATYEQYF. CDR3 DNA: TGTGCCAGTTCGGCCGGGACAGCGACCTACGAGCAGTACTTC.

This clonotype has more than one count but fewer than ten. This chain connects TRBV12-3 or TRBV12-4 to TRBJ1-5; 7 bases line up with TRBD1. V was clipped by 3 bases and J by 3 bases; unmatched bases: 2. This CDR3 is built from 14 residues. The CDR3 bases are TGTGCCAGCAGTTTCGGACAGGCCAATCAGCCCCAGCATTTT. This sequence encodes CASSFGQANQPQHF.

The chain has TRBV29-1 and TRBJ2-5; tentative D call: TRBD1 (8 bases). The CDR3 has 15 residues. Germline loops: CDR1 SQVTM, CDR2 ANQGSEA. The germline V and J ends were trimmed by 0 bases and 4 bases, with 15 bases remaining between them. The CDR3 nucleotides are TGCAGCGTTGAAGATCGAACAGGGGGGGGAGAGACCCAGTACTTC. Residues: CSVEDRTGGGETQYF.

V and J are TRBV5-8 and TRBJ2-1, with D perhaps matching TRBD2 (5 bases). Deletions cut 4 bases from V and 3 bases from J, with 11 bases between. This CDR3 region has 14 residues. Germline CDR1 SGHTS, CDR2 YDEGEE. DNA for the CDR3: TGTGCCAGCAGCCTTAACGGGATCTACAATGAGCAGTTCTTC. Its protein product is CASSLNGIYNEQFF.

The CDR3 nucleotides read TGTGCCAGCAGCTTGCGTCCCTTAGCGACAGATACGCAGTATTTT. Its protein is CASSLRPLATDTQYF. This chain uses TRBV5-8 with TRBJ2-3; a weak D match, TRBD2 (5 bases). CDR1 is SGHTS and CDR2 is YDEGEE in the germline V gene. The CDR3 length is 15 residues. V lost 1 base, J lost 3 bases, and 12 bases lay in between.

This chain connects TRBV28 to TRBJ2-7, with 9 bases fitting TRBD2. J was trimmed by 6 bases and V by 2 bases; bases with no gene match: 8. This CDR3 has 15 amino acids. Germline V gives CDR1 MDHEN, CDR2 SYDVKM. The DNA for the CDR3 is TGTGCCAGCAGTTTAGCGCTAGCGGGGATCTCCGAGCAGTACTTC. Encoded protein: CASSLALAGISEQYF.

This chain uses TRBV13 with TRBJ1-2, with 7 bases that match TRBD1. Trimming cost V 4 bases and J 9 bases; bases outside gene matches: 17. The CDR3 extends over 16 amino acids. Germline CDR1 is PRHDT and CDR2 is FYEKMQ (reference sequence). The CDR3 sequence is CASSSKTGTVYERYTF. The CDR3, as DNA: TGTGCCAGCAGCTCAAAGACCGGGACAGTCTATGAGCGCTACACCTTC.

The chain couples TRBV3-1 to TRBJ2-6, with D unclear. Between the trimmed V and J ends, which lost 1 base and 0 bases, there was a span of 7 bases. The CDR3 totals 16 residues. Per germline, CDR1 LGHDT and CDR2 YNNKEL (reference sequence). The CDR3 loop is CASSQGLYSGANVLTF. CDR3 nucleotides: TGTGCCAGCAGCCAAGGACTGTACTCTGGGGCCAACGTCCTGACTTTC.

The sample holds a few counts of this clonotype. This chain connects TRBV7-9 to TRBJ1-1; 7 bases match TRBD1. Germline values: CDR1 SEHNR, CDR2 FQNEAQ (reference sequence). The J segment lost 3 bases and the V segment lost 5 bases, leaving 3 bases of the junction unmatched. This CDR3 contains 13 residues. CDR3 in amino acids: CASSEQGDTEAFF. As DNA, the CDR3 is TGTGCCAGCAGCGAGCAGGGGGACACTGAAGCTTTCTTT.

This clonotype was recorded many times. The chain carries TRBV7-9 and TRBJ2-3; 11 bases are a match to TRBD2. Trimming at V came to 4 bases and at J to 2 bases, leaving 5 bases not matched to a gene. The CDR3 sequence is 16 residues long. Germline values: CDR1 SEHNR, CDR2 FQNEAQ (reference sequence). The CDR3 sequence: CASSSLAGAFTDTQYF. DNA for the CDR3: TGTGCCAGCAGCTCACTAGCGGGGGCCTTCACAGATACGCAGTATTTT.

The rearrangement uses TRBV27 and TRBJ2-1, with D perhaps TRBD2 (5 bases). The germline V gene encodes CDR1 MNHEY and CDR2 SMNVEV (reference sequence). Trimming removed 3 bases at V and 9 bases at J, with 18 bases between. CDR3 length: 15 residues. The CDR3 is CASSFGAASFVEQFF. The DNA for the CDR3 is TGTGCCAGCAGTTTCGGAGCGGCCTCCTTTGTTGAGCAGTTCTTC.

The V gene is TRBV9, the J gene TRBJ1-4; D ambiguous. Looked up from germline, CDR1 is SGDLS and CDR2 is YYNGEE. CDR3 length: 14 residues. The V and J ends lost 0 bases and 8 bases respectively, with 11 bases between them. The CDR3 nucleotides read TGTGCCAGCAGCGTAGGGTCTTGGGCGGAAAAACTGTTTTTT. It encodes CASSVGSWAEKLFF.

V and J are TRBV7-8 and TRBJ2-7; TRBD1 is a possible D gene (5 bases). V was shortened by 1 base and J by 2 bases, with 9 bases between the two germline ends. The CDR3 has 14 amino acids. CDR1 and CDR2 (germline): SGHVS, FQNEAQ. The CDR3: CASSLDRNPYEQYF. DNA for the CDR3: TGTGCCAGCAGCTTAGACAGGAACCCCTACGAGCAGTACTTC.

V usage is TRBV10-3 and J usage is TRBJ1-6, with 10 nucleotides matching TRBD1. The CDR3 is 17 residues long. V shed 4 bases and J 7 bases; nucleotides not matched to a gene: 10. The germline gives CDR1 ENHRY, CDR2 SYGVKD. DNA for the CDR3: TGTGCCATCAGTGGACAGGGGGCGGGGGATCGCAATTCACCCCTCCACTTT. It encodes CAISGQGAGDRNSPLHF.